This T cell receptor (beta chain) originates from a study of cytomegalovirus exposure and HLA in healthy donors. 60 Vbeta and 13 Jbeta primers were used in PCR. The assay was immunoSEQ multiplex PCR, and TCRdb's table has in-frame clones only and misses some. The repertoire holds about 180,000 clones, with 77% as singletons. Germline CDR1 reads MNHEY; CDR2 reads SMNVEV (reference sequence). Trimming took off 8 bases at V and 5 bases at J, with 16 bases between the two ends. CDR3 length: 13 residues. The rearrangement uses TRBV27 and TRBJ2-7; tentative D call: TRBD2 (5 bases). The material sequenced was PBMCs. The sequence derives from a man younger than 30 in good health and CMV-seronegative. CDR3 in DNA: TGTGCCAGCGGGAACTCGGGGATCCACGAGCAGTACTTC. Translation gives CASGNSGIHEQYF.